Listed below are T cell receptor beta chains from one sample, sequenced in a study of blood T cell repertoires in COVID-19. Profiling relied on immunoSEQ multiplex PCR, and the TCRdb table lists in-frame clones only, not all of them. In the table there are a few hundred thousand clones, roughly 90% of which are singletons. The sample was PBMCs or T cells enriched from blood (not recorded which). Receptors were obtained from a woman aged 18-29 years with acute COVID-19. The CDR3 runs from the conserved cysteine through the conserved F or W. A D gene is named only where the DNA matches it firmly. Rows may omit the clone size; those that give it use once, few, many or a size class.

DNA | CDR3 | J | size | V | D
TGTGCCAGCAGCTTAGATCCGGACAGGTCCCTTAGGGAGCAGTTCTTC | CASSLDPDRSLREQFF | TRBJ2-1 | . | TRBV11-3 | TRBD1
TGTGCCAGCAGCCCGGGGGGGCTACAGGGACAAGGGGGAGCTTTCTTT | CASSPGGLQGQGGAFF | TRBJ1-1 | . | TRBV28 | .
TGTGCCAGCAGTTCACAGAATTATGGCTACACCTTC | CASSSQNYGYTF | TRBJ1-2 | once | TRBV6-5 | .
TGTGCCTGGAGTGCTCAGGGGGACACTGAAGCTTTCTTT | CAWSAQGDTEAFF | TRBJ1-1 | . | TRBV30 | TRBD1
TGTGCCAGCACCCTCGGGCGGGGGATTTCCTACGAGCAGTACTTC | CASTLGRGISYEQYF | TRBJ2-7 | . | TRBV3-1/TRBV3-2 | TRBD2
TGTGCCAGCAGTCAAAGAGATCAGCCCCAGCATTTT | CASSQRDQPQHF | TRBJ1-5 | . | TRBV28 | .
TGTGCCACCAGCAGAGACCGGGACAGAAATGAAAAACTGTTTTTT | CATSRDRDRNEKLFF | TRBJ1-4 | . | TRBV15 | TRBD1
TGTGCCAGCAGATTTGGGACAGGGGACACTGAAGCTTTCTTT | CASRFGTGDTEAFF | TRBJ1-1 | . | TRBV7-2 | TRBD1
TGTGCCCGCGGGACTAGCGGAAATGAGCAGTTCTTC | CARGTSGNEQFF | TRBJ2-1 | . | TRBV30 | TRBD2
TGTGCCTGGAGTGTGAGGAACGAAAAACTGTTTTTT | CAWSVRNEKLFF | TRBJ1-4 | once | TRBV30 | .
TGCAGCGTTGCGGGATTTAGCGATGGCTACACCTTC | CSVAGFSDGYTF | TRBJ1-2 | . | TRBV29-1 | .
TGTGCCAGCAGTTCCGGGACAGGGGGGGAAAAACTGTTTTTT | CASSSGTGGEKLFF | TRBJ1-4 | . | TRBV28 | TRBD1
TGTGCCAGCAGTTTTGAATTAGGGACTAGCGGGGATAAAGAGACCCAGTACTTC | CASSFELGTSGDKETQYF | TRBJ2-5 | . | TRBV28 | TRBD2
TGTGCCAGTAGTACCCGGGACAGCTATGGCTACACCTTC | CASSTRDSYGYTF | TRBJ1-2 | . | TRBV19 | TRBD1
TGTGCCAGCAGCCAAGACAGCTCTGGGGCCAACGTCCTGACTTTC | CASSQDSSGANVLTF | TRBJ2-6 | . | TRBV3-1/TRBV3-2 | .
TGTGCCAGCAGTACAGGGGAAAGGGATGGCTACACCTTC | CASSTGERDGYTF | TRBJ1-2 | . | TRBV12-3/TRBV12-4 | TRBD1
TGTGCCAGCAGTAGAGATAGCAATCAGCCCCAGCATTTT | CASSRDSNQPQHF | TRBJ1-5 | . | TRBV28 | .
TGTGCCAGCAGTTTACCCCGTATAGCCAAAAACATTCAGTACTTC | CASSLPRIAKNIQYF | TRBJ2-4 | . | TRBV28 | .
TGTGCCAGCAGTCCACGCATACGGAGGGTGGACGAGCAGTACTTC | CASSPRIRRVDEQYF | TRBJ2-7 | . | TRBV28 | .
TGTGCCAGCAGCCAAGCTGACAGGGGGTCGGATGGCTACACCTTC | CASSQADRGSDGYTF | TRBJ1-2 | many | TRBV3-1/TRBV3-2 | TRBD1
TGTGCCAGCTCACCCCTAACGGGACAGGGATTTTCCGGGGAGCTGTTTTTT | CASSPLTGQGFSGELFF | TRBJ2-2 | . | TRBV18 | TRBD1
TGCAGTGCTACCCCTCCGGATACGCAGTATTTT | CSATPPDTQYF | TRBJ2-3 | . | TRBV20-1 | .
TGTGCCTGGAGTGTCGGACTAGCGGGAAAAAGGCACACCGGGGAGCTGTTTTTT | CAWSVGLAGKRHTGELFF | TRBJ2-2 | . | TRBV30 | TRBD2
TGTGCCAGCAGGACTAGCGGGAGTCCCTACAATGAGCAGTTCTTC | CASRTSGSPYNEQFF | TRBJ2-1 | once | TRBV28 | TRBD2
TGTGCCACCAGTGATTTTAGCGGTAGCTCCTACAATGAGCAGTTCTTC | CATSDFSGSSYNEQFF | TRBJ2-1 | . | TRBV24-1 | .
TGTGCCAGCAGTATCGTGACAGGGAAAAGGGAAAAACTGTTTTTT | CASSIVTGKREKLFF | TRBJ1-4 | . | TRBV28 | TRBD1
TGCAGTGCTAGGTTTCCGGCTTTCTTT | CSARFPAFF | TRBJ1-1 | . | TRBV20-1 | .
TGTGCCAGCAGCTTAGGTCTCGGGCGGGAGAAATACGAGCAGTACTTC | CASSLGLGREKYEQYF | TRBJ2-7 | . | TRBV7-9 | TRBD2
TGCAGCGTTGTCAGGCTAGCGGGAGAGACCCAGTACTTC | CSVVRLAGETQYF | TRBJ2-5 | . | TRBV29-1 | TRBD2
TGTGCCAGCATAAGAGGTCCGGGACAGGGCAATCAGCCCCAGCATTTT | CASIRGPGQGNQPQHF | TRBJ1-5 | . | TRBV7-8 | TRBD1
TGTGCCAGCAGTGGGCAGGGCCTAAATCCAACCTACGAGCAGTACTTC | CASSGQGLNPTYEQYF | TRBJ2-7 | . | TRBV2 | .
TGTGCCAGCCAGGGGCCGTTGACAGATACGCAGTATTTT | CASQGPLTDTQYF | TRBJ2-3 | few | TRBV6-5 | .
TGTGCCAGCAGCTCCGGGACTAGCAACAATGAGCAGTTCTTC | CASSSGTSNNEQFF | TRBJ2-1 | . | TRBV7-2 | TRBD2
TGTGCCAGCAGATCCGGGACTGACTATGGCTACACCTTC | CASRSGTDYGYTF | TRBJ1-2 | . | TRBV28 | .
TGCGCCAGCAGTTACGGGACAGGCAGCGACATTAGGCATCCCTACAATGAGCAGTTCTTC | CASSYGTGSDIRHPYNEQFF | TRBJ2-1 | . | TRBV5-1 | TRBD1